The rows below give T cell receptor beta chains drawn from one sample of a study of cytotoxic CD8 clonotypes in ibrutinib-treated CLL. Produced via immunoSEQ multiplex PCR; TCRdb's table is partial and in-frame only. The profile shows approximately 320,000 clones, roughly 67% of them singletons. This specimen consisted of PBMCs, obtained after 36 months of ibrutinib treatment. The receptors stem from a human donor with chronic lymphocytic leukemia. Each CDR3 is given with its conserved first and last residue. The D gene is left open where the match is weak. The size entry is marked missing in some rows and otherwise reads once, few, many or a size class.

j_gene: TRBJ2-1
v_gene: TRBV7-3
abundance: NA
d_gene: NA
CDR3nt: TGTGCCAGCAGCGCCTCCTTTGACAAATCCTACAATGAGCAGTTCTTC
CDR3aa: CASSASFDKSYNEQFF

j_gene: TRBJ2-7
v_gene: TRBV6-1
abundance: few
d_gene: NA
CDR3nt: TGTGCCAGCAGTTGGGGGTACGAGCAGTACTTC
CDR3aa: CASSWGYEQYF

j_gene: TRBJ2-5
v_gene: TRBV11-2
abundance: NA
d_gene: NA
CDR3nt: TGTGCCAGCAGCCCCCCGTTCCCGGACAAATACCAAGAGACCCAGTACTTC
CDR3aa: CASSPPFPDKYQETQYF

j_gene: TRBJ2-7
v_gene: TRBV27
abundance: NA
d_gene: TRBD1
CDR3nt: TGTGCCAGCAGTTTGGGACAGCCTGGCTACGAGCAGTACTTC
CDR3aa: CASSLGQPGYEQYF

j_gene: TRBJ2-4
v_gene: TRBV18
abundance: NA
d_gene: NA
CDR3nt: TGTGCCAGCTCCACGTCGATTCCTCCAAGCCCTCAGTACTTC
CDR3aa: CASSTSIPPSPQYF

j_gene: TRBJ1-2
v_gene: TRBV19
abundance: NA
d_gene: TRBD1
CDR3nt: TGTGCCAGTAGGAGAGACAGGGCCGACTATGGCTACACCTTC
CDR3aa: CASRRDRADYGYTF

j_gene: TRBJ1-2
v_gene: TRBV4-3
abundance: NA
d_gene: NA
CDR3nt: TGCGCCAGCAGCCTCAAGTTCCCACGGGGCGACACCTACACCTTC
CDR3aa: CASSLKFPRGDTYTF

j_gene: TRBJ2-2
v_gene: TRBV28
abundance: NA
d_gene: NA
CDR3nt: TGTGCCAGCAGTGGACTTTACACCGGGGAGCTGTTTTTT
CDR3aa: CASSGLYTGELFF

j_gene: TRBJ2-6
v_gene: TRBV28
abundance: NA
d_gene: NA
CDR3nt: TGTGCCAGCAGGCTGGGTGGGGCCAACGTCCTGACTTTC
CDR3aa: CASRLGGANVLTF

j_gene: TRBJ2-2
v_gene: TRBV2
abundance: NA
d_gene: NA
CDR3nt: TGTGCCAGCAGTGGTATCCTCACCGGGGAGCTGTTTTTT
CDR3aa: CASSGILTGELFF

j_gene: TRBJ2-5
v_gene: TRBV19
abundance: few
d_gene: TRBD1
CDR3nt: TGTGCCAGTAGTGCCCCCGGGACAGGGGACGTCCAAGAGACCCAGTACTTC
CDR3aa: CASSAPGTGDVQETQYF

j_gene: TRBJ1-6
v_gene: TRBV5-4
abundance: few
d_gene: NA
CDR3nt: TGTGCCAGCAGCTTCGCGATGGCGTCAGATAATTCACCCCTCCACTTT
CDR3aa: CASSFAMASDNSPLHF

j_gene: TRBJ2-7
v_gene: TRBV25-1
abundance: NA
d_gene: TRBD1
CDR3nt: TGTGCCAGCGGACAGGGGTTATACTCCGAGCAGTACTTC
CDR3aa: CASGQGLYSEQYF

j_gene: TRBJ1-1
v_gene: TRBV27
abundance: few
d_gene: NA
CDR3nt: TGTGCCAGCAGTTTCTCCAGGGACACTGAAGCTTTCTTT
CDR3aa: CASSFSRDTEAFF

j_gene: TRBJ2-3
v_gene: TRBV28
abundance: NA
d_gene: NA
CDR3nt: TGTGCCAGTGTTACGACTGGCACAGATACGCAGTATTTT
CDR3aa: CASVTTGTDTQYF

j_gene: TRBJ2-5
v_gene: TRBV2
abundance: NA
d_gene: NA
CDR3nt: TGTGCCAGCAGTATTGGGGAGACCCAGTACTTC
CDR3aa: CASSIGETQYF

j_gene: TRBJ2-3
v_gene: TRBV6-6
abundance: NA
d_gene: TRBD1
CDR3nt: TGTGCCAGCAGTTGGCCGGGACAGGGGACAGATACGCAGTATTTT
CDR3aa: CASSWPGQGTDTQYF

j_gene: TRBJ1-5
v_gene: TRBV7-2
abundance: few
d_gene: NA
CDR3nt: TGTGCCAGCAGCCCATCGAGGAACCAGGGACAGCCCCAGCATTTT
CDR3aa: CASSPSRNQGQPQHF

j_gene: TRBJ2-5
v_gene: TRBV4-1
abundance: NA
d_gene: NA
CDR3nt: TGCGCCAGCAGCCCCCGGGGGGCGGACACCGAAGAGACCCAGTACTTC
CDR3aa: CASSPRGADTEETQYF

j_gene: TRBJ2-7
v_gene: TRBV6-5
abundance: once
d_gene: NA
CDR3nt: TGTGCCAGCGCCTATGGACGGATATCCTACGAGCAGTACTTC
CDR3aa: CASAYGRISYEQYF

j_gene: TRBJ2-3
v_gene: TRBV29-1
abundance: once
d_gene: NA
CDR3nt: TGCGGCTGGTATCAGGGAGGCACAGATACGCAGTATTTT
CDR3aa: CGWYQGGTDTQYF

j_gene: TRBJ2-1
v_gene: TRBV14
abundance: NA
d_gene: NA
CDR3nt: TGTGCCAGCAGCCAAGGCCCATCGTCCGATGAGCAGTTCTTC
CDR3aa: CASSQGPSSDEQFF

j_gene: TRBJ1-2
v_gene: TRBV4-1
abundance: few
d_gene: NA
CDR3nt: TGCGCCAGCAGCTCCGAGGGGACAAGCTATGGCTACACCTTC
CDR3aa: CASSSEGTSYGYTF

j_gene: TRBJ2-1
v_gene: TRBV19
abundance: NA
d_gene: TRBD2
CDR3nt: TGTGCCAGTAGTATAGCGAATCTAGCGGGAGTCTACAATGAGCAGTTCTTC
CDR3aa: CASSIANLAGVYNEQFF

j_gene: TRBJ2-7
v_gene: TRBV7-2
abundance: NA
d_gene: NA
CDR3nt: TGTGCCAGCAGCCCCAGTTTCAGCTACGAGCAGTACTTC
CDR3aa: CASSPSFSYEQYF

j_gene: TRBJ1-2
v_gene: TRBV25-1
abundance: few
d_gene: NA
CDR3nt: TGTGCCAGCAGTGACTACTATGGCTACACCTTC
CDR3aa: CASSDYYGYTF

j_gene: TRBJ1-4
v_gene: TRBV19
abundance: NA
d_gene: NA
CDR3nt: TGTGCCAGTAGTATTAACAGGTGGTTAAAGGTTGAAAAACTGTTTTTT
CDR3aa: CASSINRWLKVEKLFF

j_gene: TRBJ2-7
v_gene: TRBV5-5
abundance: NA
d_gene: NA
CDR3nt: TGTGCCAGCAGCTTGAGTTTCAGGAGGATTACCTACGAGCAGTACTTC
CDR3aa: CASSLSFRRITYEQYF

j_gene: TRBJ2-4
v_gene: TRBV25-1
abundance: NA
d_gene: NA
CDR3nt: TGTGCCAGCAGTGAATCCTTAGCGGTTGGAGCCACCAAAAACATTCAGTACTTC
CDR3aa: CASSESLAVGATKNIQYF

j_gene: TRBJ1-5
v_gene: TRBV19
abundance: once
d_gene: NA
CDR3nt: TGTGCCAGTAGTATAGTATTGGGGATCGGCAATCAGCCCCAGCATTTT
CDR3aa: CASSIVLGIGNQPQHF

j_gene: TRBJ2-3
v_gene: TRBV7-9
abundance: NA
d_gene: NA
CDR3nt: TGTGCCAGCAGCTCGCAACGCGGAGGGGGCCAGAGAGATACGCAGTATTTT
CDR3aa: CASSSQRGGGQRDTQYF

j_gene: TRBJ1-1
v_gene: TRBV19
abundance: few
d_gene: TRBD1
CDR3nt: TGTGCCAGTAGTACGGGGACAGGGGCCTTGAACACTGAAGCTTTCTTT
CDR3aa: CASSTGTGALNTEAFF

j_gene: TRBJ2-1
v_gene: TRBV6-5
abundance: NA
d_gene: TRBD2
CDR3nt: TGTGCCAGCAGTTACGGGACTAGCCCCAATGAGCAGTTCTTC
CDR3aa: CASSYGTSPNEQFF

j_gene: TRBJ1-2
v_gene: TRBV9
abundance: NA
d_gene: NA
CDR3nt: TGTGCCAGCAGCGTAACAGGGAACTATGGCTACACCTTC
CDR3aa: CASSVTGNYGYTF

j_gene: TRBJ2-5
v_gene: TRBV19
abundance: NA
d_gene: NA
CDR3nt: TGTGCCAGTAGTATTCCGGGACGGGGAAAAGAGACCCAGTACTTC
CDR3aa: CASSIPGRGKETQYF

j_gene: TRBJ2-4
v_gene: TRBV6-5
abundance: NA
d_gene: NA
CDR3nt: TGTGCCAGCAGACCCGGACTAGCCAAAAACATTCAGTACTTC
CDR3aa: CASRPGLAKNIQYF

j_gene: TRBJ2-1
v_gene: TRBV11-3
abundance: few
d_gene: NA
CDR3nt: TGTGCCAGCAGCTTAGAGAGCAATGAGCAGTTCTTC
CDR3aa: CASSLESNEQFF

j_gene: TRBJ2-1
v_gene: TRBV13
abundance: NA
d_gene: NA
CDR3nt: TGTGCCAGCAGCTTAGGCCTTGGAGGGCTTGAGCAGTTCTTC
CDR3aa: CASSLGLGGLEQFF

j_gene: TRBJ2-1
v_gene: TRBV2
abundance: NA
d_gene: TRBD1
CDR3nt: TGTGCCAGCAGAGACCTGACAGGGGATTGGAATGAGCAGTTCTTC
CDR3aa: CASRDLTGDWNEQFF

j_gene: TRBJ2-5
v_gene: TRBV7-9
abundance: NA
d_gene: NA
CDR3nt: TGTGCCAGCAGCTCGTCCGGGTCCCACCGAGAGACCCAGTACTTC
CDR3aa: CASSSSGSHRETQYF

j_gene: TRBJ2-5
v_gene: TRBV27
abundance: NA
d_gene: TRBD1
CDR3nt: TGTGCCAGCAGTTTATGGGGACAGCGTCAAGAGACCCAGTACTTC
CDR3aa: CASSLWGQRQETQYF

j_gene: TRBJ1-1
v_gene: TRBV27
abundance: NA
d_gene: NA
CDR3nt: TGTGCCAGCAGTTTGAGGGGCGGTCACACTGAAGCTTTCTTT
CDR3aa: CASSLRGGHTEAFF

j_gene: TRBJ2-6
v_gene: TRBV30
abundance: once
d_gene: NA
CDR3nt: TGTGCCTGGCCTCCTTATTGGATTACCCCCCGTTTTGGGGCCAACGTCCTGACTTTC
CDR3aa: CAWPPYWITPRFGANVLTF

j_gene: TRBJ2-2
v_gene: TRBV29-1
abundance: NA
d_gene: NA
CDR3nt: TGCAGCGTTGAAGATCCCGCCAGCAACACCGGGGAGCTGTTTTTT
CDR3aa: CSVEDPASNTGELFF

j_gene: TRBJ1-5
v_gene: TRBV19
abundance: NA
d_gene: NA
CDR3nt: TGTGCCAGTAGATTAGGAGCTGGGGCCCAAATGCCCCAGCATTTT
CDR3aa: CASRLGAGAQMPQHF

j_gene: TRBJ2-1
v_gene: TRBV7-6
abundance: NA
d_gene: TRBD2
CDR3nt: TGTGCCAGCAGACCCGCTAGCGGGGGGGTCAGCTCCTACAATGAGCAGTTCTTC
CDR3aa: CASRPASGGVSSYNEQFF

j_gene: TRBJ2-1
v_gene: TRBV7-2
abundance: NA
d_gene: NA
CDR3nt: TGTGCCAGCAGCTTAGTACGATCTGAGCAGTTCTTC
CDR3aa: CASSLVRSEQFF

j_gene: TRBJ1-4
v_gene: TRBV29-1
abundance: NA
d_gene: TRBD1
CDR3nt: TGCAGCGCCGTCCCGGGACAGGGAAGGGATGAAAAACTGTTTTTT
CDR3aa: CSAVPGQGRDEKLFF

j_gene: TRBJ1-3
v_gene: TRBV25-1
abundance: NA
d_gene: NA
CDR3nt: TGTGCCAGCAAGGCTTTCTCTGGAAACACCATATATTTT
CDR3aa: CASKAFSGNTIYF

j_gene: TRBJ2-1
v_gene: TRBV27
abundance: NA
d_gene: NA
CDR3nt: TGTGCCAGCATCGGGCCCTCCTACAATGAGCAGTTCTTC
CDR3aa: CASIGPSYNEQFF

j_gene: TRBJ2-1
v_gene: TRBV7-9
abundance: NA
d_gene: TRBD2
CDR3nt: TGTGCCAGCAGACTGACTAGCGGGAGGATGTGGGCCCACAATGAGCAGTTCTTC
CDR3aa: CASRLTSGRMWAHNEQFF

j_gene: TRBJ2-5
v_gene: TRBV13
abundance: NA
d_gene: TRBD1
CDR3nt: TGTGCCAGCAGCGCAGGACAGGGCTTAGAGACCCAGTACTTC
CDR3aa: CASSAGQGLETQYF

j_gene: TRBJ1-1
v_gene: TRBV29-1
abundance: few
d_gene: NA
CDR3nt: TGCAGCGTTGAGAGTCACTTGAACACTGAAGCTTTCTTT
CDR3aa: CSVESHLNTEAFF

j_gene: TRBJ2-5
v_gene: TRBV7-7
abundance: NA
d_gene: TRBD2
CDR3nt: TGTGCCAGCAGCTTAGGGTTTCTAGCGGGAGGGCTGGAGACCCAGTACTTC
CDR3aa: CASSLGFLAGGLETQYF

j_gene: TRBJ1-1
v_gene: TRBV7-9
abundance: NA
d_gene: TRBD1
CDR3nt: TGTGCCAGCAGCAAAGGACAGGGGGCAACTGAAGCTTTCTTT
CDR3aa: CASSKGQGATEAFF